The TCR beta chain under discussion was sequenced for a study of blood T cell repertoires in COVID-19 (dated by TCRdb to about 2020). In the study overall: Samples covering the acute and convalescent phases of COVID-19 were provided by collaborators in the United States, Italy and Spain. The material from the prospective study consisted of cDNA or gDNA derived from T cells, B-cell-depleted T cells, or PBMCs. Deeply sampled blood TCRbeta repertoires from subjects exposed to, actively infected with, or recovered from COVID-19 were included in the dataset. The repertoires were released in a freely available public database intended as a resource for research on the immune response to SARS-CoV-2. Samples came from the ongoing ImmuneRACE study (first 160 participants) plus 1,254 subjects from 6 global collaborators. Sample metadata almost always included a de-identified subject ID, COVID-19 status, age in years and sex. Where HLA class I and class II types were available, the types were taken from metadata supplied by the sample provider, not from assay-based typing. Points the paper makes about the study in general: The amount of clinical and demographic metadata varied by source and participant and was provided uncurated.

Each collaborating institution followed its own protocols to collect whole blood in K2EDTA tubes. For TCRbeta analysis, collaborators shipped samples as frozen whole blood, isolated PBMCs, or DNA extracted from either of those sample types. Comments on this clone: Its antigen specificity is not known. No base quality information exists; no much larger clone differs at one position.

The CDR3 goes from the cysteine to the phenylalanine over 13 residues. Only CDR3 DNA is held: 39 bases, read in frame from base 1. CDR1 and CDR2 are read off the germline V gene (reference sequence) as LNHDA and SQIVND. Trimming removed 10 bases from V and 10 bases from J, leaving 22 bases between the germline ends. TCRbeta CDR3 regions were amplified from genomic DNA using the immunoSEQ Assay, a bias-controlled multiplex PCR. Turning to the authors' computational methods: The number of nucleated cells in each sample was estimated from the amplification of reference gene primers within the assay. To quantify the absolute abundance of each unique TCRbeta CDR3 rearrangement, sequence reads were collapsed and filtered. For each sample, productive Simpson clonality was calculated as the square root of Simpson's diversity index across productive rearrangements. The clones in this table, taken by TCRdb from immuneACCESS, are in-frame only. Not every clone is retained; where verified, under half of the shortfall comes from an unresolved V gene, and the cause of the rest is unknown. V, J and clone size are those of that table, while D and trimming were read from the DNA. The sample yields roughly 60,000 clones; approximately 85% were counted once. About 18% of the sample is in the top ten clones.

The sequence derives from a human donor in a cohort sampled during active COVID-19. The sequenced material came from peripheral blood. This sequence uses TRBV19 and TRBJ1-2; the D gene is perhaps TRBD1, from 6 matching bases. The CDR3 amino acid sequence is: CANSTGISFFYTF. DNA sequence: TGTGCCAACTCGACAGGTATCTCGTTTTTCTACACCTTC.